Listed below are T cell receptor beta chains from one sample, sequenced in a study of PD-L1 blockade in urothelial cancer. Sequenced by immunoSEQ multiplex PCR; TCRdb stores in-frame clones only, minus some. This sample has about 19,000 clones, with 88% found just once. The sample here was PBMCs, taken around atezolizumab (anti-PD-L1) treatment. The receptors stem from a man over 45 with urothelial cancer. CDR3s include the opening cysteine and the closing phenylalanine or tryptophan. A D gene is named only where the DNA matches it firmly. Part of the rows lack a size; the others show once, few, many or a class for expanded clones.

CDR3 protein: CASRPTNWQFF; CDR3 DNA: TGTGCCAGCAGGCCGACAAATTGGCAGTTCTTC; D gene: NA; clone size: NA; V gene: TRBV27; J gene: TRBJ2-1
CDR3 protein: CASSLLLAGNTDTQYF; CDR3 DNA: TGTGCCAGCAGCTTATTACTAGCGGGAAACACAGATACGCAGTATTTT; D gene: TRBD2; clone size: NA; V gene: TRBV13; J gene: TRBJ2-3
CDR3 protein: CASNPGGTGYTF; CDR3 DNA: TGTGCCAGCAACCCAGGGGGGACTGGCTACACCTTC; D gene: TRBD1; clone size: NA; V gene: TRBV7-9; J gene: TRBJ1-2
CDR3 protein: CASRHPNTGELFF; CDR3 DNA: TGTGCCAGCAGACACCCGAACACCGGGGAGCTGTTTTTT; D gene: NA; clone size: NA; V gene: TRBV7-9; J gene: TRBJ2-2
CDR3 protein: CAWRPDTGELFF; CDR3 DNA: TGTGCCTGGAGGCCGGACACCGGGGAGCTGTTTTTT; D gene: NA; clone size: once; V gene: TRBV30; J gene: TRBJ2-2
CDR3 protein: CAWRVQGVGQPQHF; CDR3 DNA: TGTGCCTGGAGAGTACAGGGGGTAGGTCAGCCCCAGCATTTT; D gene: TRBD1; clone size: NA; V gene: TRBV30; J gene: TRBJ1-5
CDR3 protein: CASSLSVGAEQYF; CDR3 DNA: TGTGCCAGCAGTTTATCTGTGGGGGCCGAGCAGTACTTC; D gene: NA; clone size: NA; V gene: TRBV28; J gene: TRBJ2-7
CDR3 protein: CASSLGYTDTQYF; CDR3 DNA: TGTGCCAGCAGCTTAGGGTACACAGATACGCAGTATTTT; D gene: NA; clone size: NA; V gene: TRBV13; J gene: TRBJ2-3
CDR3 protein: CASSATGGLNQPQHF; CDR3 DNA: TGTGCCAGCAGCGCGACAGGGGGCCTCAATCAGCCCCAGCATTTT; D gene: TRBD1; clone size: NA; V gene: TRBV7-9; J gene: TRBJ1-5
CDR3 protein: CASSRNQGIRVYGYTF; CDR3 DNA: TGTGCCAGCAGCCGGAACCAGGGGATACGGGTCTATGGCTACACCTTC; D gene: NA; clone size: NA; V gene: TRBV14; J gene: TRBJ1-2
CDR3 protein: CASKIPRQGNYNEQFF; CDR3 DNA: TGTGCCAGCAAAATACCAAGACAGGGGAACTACAATGAGCAGTTCTTC; D gene: TRBD1; clone size: NA; V gene: TRBV2; J gene: TRBJ2-1
CDR3 protein: CASSPTDGTLSGANVLTF; CDR3 DNA: TGTGCCAGCAGCCCGACAGATGGAACTCTCTCTGGGGCCAACGTCCTGACTTTC; D gene: NA; clone size: NA; V gene: TRBV7-2; J gene: TRBJ2-6
CDR3 protein: CASSKSYGREGLYEQYF; CDR3 DNA: TGTGCCAGCAGCAAATCCTACGGGCGGGAGGGCCTATACGAGCAGTACTTC; D gene: NA; clone size: NA; V gene: TRBV21-1; J gene: TRBJ2-7
CDR3 protein: CASSYIGLAYNEQFF; CDR3 DNA: TGTGCCAGCAGTTATATAGGACTAGCCTACAATGAGCAGTTCTTC; D gene: TRBD2; clone size: NA; V gene: TRBV6-5; J gene: TRBJ2-1
CDR3 protein: CASSPGQIKKLFF; CDR3 DNA: TGTGCCAGCAGCCCTGGACAGATAAAAAAACTGTTTTTT; D gene: NA; clone size: few; V gene: TRBV7-6; J gene: TRBJ1-4
CDR3 protein: CASSDIDKNYGYTF; CDR3 DNA: TGTGCCAGCAGTGACATAGACAAGAACTATGGCTACACCTTC; D gene: NA; clone size: NA; V gene: TRBV6-5; J gene: TRBJ1-2
CDR3 protein: CASSFLAGGTGELFF; CDR3 DNA: TGCGCCAGCAGCTTTTTGGCGGGAGGGACCGGGGAGCTGTTTTTT; D gene: TRBD2; clone size: NA; V gene: TRBV5-1; J gene: TRBJ2-2
CDR3 protein: CASSPFVSSYNEQFF; CDR3 DNA: TGTGCCAGCAGTCCCTTTGTTAGCTCCTACAATGAGCAGTTCTTC; D gene: NA; clone size: few; V gene: TRBV6-5; J gene: TRBJ2-1
CDR3 protein: CASSLVSTSSYGYTF; CDR3 DNA: TGTGCCAGCAGCTTGGTTTCGACAAGTAGCTATGGCTACACCTTC; D gene: NA; clone size: NA; V gene: TRBV5-4; J gene: TRBJ1-2
CDR3 protein: CASSPWSGNTGELFF; CDR3 DNA: TGTGCCAGCAGTCCCTGGAGCGGGAACACCGGGGAGCTGTTTTTT; D gene: NA; clone size: NA; V gene: TRBV27; J gene: TRBJ2-2
CDR3 protein: CASSYSRQDTYEQYF; CDR3 DNA: TGTGCCAGCAGTTACTCAAGGCAGGACACCTACGAGCAGTACTTC; D gene: NA; clone size: NA; V gene: TRBV6-5; J gene: TRBJ2-7
CDR3 protein: CASSQRFVNEAKNIQYF; CDR3 DNA: TGTGCCAGCAGCCAGAGATTCGTTAACGAGGCCAAAAACATTCAGTACTTC; D gene: NA; clone size: once; V gene: TRBV14; J gene: TRBJ2-4
CDR3 protein: CAWSSGGDNEQFF; CDR3 DNA: TGTGCCTGGAGTTCGGGGGGGGACAATGAGCAGTTCTTC; D gene: TRBD2; clone size: NA; V gene: TRBV30; J gene: TRBJ2-1
CDR3 protein: CAISELNLEQYF; CDR3 DNA: TGTGCCATCAGTGAACTAAATCTTGAGCAGTACTTC; D gene: NA; clone size: NA; V gene: TRBV10-3; J gene: TRBJ2-7
CDR3 protein: CASRMTGSHSPLHF; CDR3 DNA: TGTGCCAGCAGGATGACAGGGAGCCATTCACCCCTCCACTTT; D gene: TRBD1; clone size: NA; V gene: TRBV11-2; J gene: TRBJ1-6
CDR3 protein: CASSLGGGATGELFF; CDR3 DNA: TGTGCCAGCAGCTTAGGGGGGGGCGCGACCGGGGAGCTGTTTTTT; D gene: NA; clone size: NA; V gene: TRBV7-9; J gene: TRBJ2-2
CDR3 protein: CASSRTGGDYYGYTF; CDR3 DNA: TGTGCCAGCAGTCGGACAGGGGGCGATTACTATGGCTACACCTTC; D gene: TRBD1; clone size: NA; V gene: TRBV14; J gene: TRBJ1-2
CDR3 protein: CASSTTGTGMQPQHF; CDR3 DNA: TGTGCCAGCAGCACAACCGGGACAGGGATGCAGCCCCAGCATTTT; D gene: TRBD1; clone size: NA; V gene: TRBV5-8; J gene: TRBJ1-5
CDR3 protein: CSVELPREGLQQYF; CDR3 DNA: TGCAGCGTTGAATTACCGCGGGAGGGCCTACAGCAGTACTTC; D gene: TRBD2; clone size: NA; V gene: TRBV29-1; J gene: TRBJ2-7
CDR3 protein: CASSYGGQGPYGYTF; CDR3 DNA: TGTGCCAGCAGTTACGGAGGACAGGGGCCGTATGGCTACACCTTC; D gene: TRBD1; clone size: NA; V gene: TRBV6-5; J gene: TRBJ1-2
CDR3 protein: CASSFHRPGLAGDTQYF; CDR3 DNA: TGTGCCAGCAGCTTTCATAGGCCGGGACTAGCGGGGGATACGCAGTATTTT; D gene: NA; clone size: NA; V gene: TRBV21-1; J gene: TRBJ2-3
CDR3 protein: CASSFTPGLRTDSYNEQFF; CDR3 DNA: TGTGCCAGCAGTTTTACTCCGGGACTTAGAACGGACTCCTACAATGAGCAGTTCTTC; D gene: NA; clone size: NA; V gene: TRBV27; J gene: TRBJ2-1
CDR3 protein: CASRAGRAFF; CDR3 DNA: TGTGCCAGCAGGGCAGGGAGGGCTTTCTTT; D gene: NA; clone size: NA; V gene: TRBV28; J gene: TRBJ1-1
CDR3 protein: CATAPGSSYEQYF; CDR3 DNA: TGTGCCACGGCCCCGGGGAGCTCCTACGAGCAGTACTTC; D gene: NA; clone size: NA; V gene: TRBV10-3; J gene: TRBJ2-7